The 17 T cell receptor beta chains reported below all come from one sample, sequenced in a study of cytomegalovirus exposure and HLA in healthy donors. Primers: 60 Vbeta forward and 13 Jbeta reverse. Produced via immunoSEQ multiplex PCR; TCRdb's table is partial and in-frame only. The table includes 160,000 or so clones, almost 80% detected once. The sequencing input was PBMCs. The receptors come from a man between 18 and 35 years old in good health and CMV-seropositive.

Here the CDR3 reads CASSLERATYGYTF. CDR3 DNA sequence: TGTGCCAGCAGCTTGGAGCGGGCTACCTATGGCTACACCTTC. The V and J genes are TRBV5-8 and TRBJ1-2, with unresolved D. The CDR3 spans 14 residues. Germline CDR1 reads SGHTS; CDR2 reads YDEGEE. Deletions cut 0 bases from V and 4 bases from J, with 10 bases between.

The chain is built from TRBV7-9 and TRBJ1-1, with a tentative D call TRBD1 (6 bases). There are 12 residues in the CDR3. Trimming took 1 base from V and 8 from J, leaving 8 bases between them. The germline V gene has CDR1 SEHNR and CDR2 FQNEAQ (reference sequence). The CDR3 sequence is CASSLGGQEAFF. CDR3 DNA sequence: TGTGCCAGCAGCTTAGGAGGACAGGAAGCTTTCTTT.

The chain recombines TRBV27 with TRBJ2-5; the match to TRBD1 covers 11 bases. Per germline, CDR1 MNHEY and CDR2 SMNVEV (reference sequence). This CDR3 has 14 amino acids. The V segment lost 4 bases and the J segment 4 bases; nucleotides outside the gene matches: 2. The CDR3 here is CASSSGTGGETQYF. The CDR3 DNA follows: TGTGCCAGCAGTTCCGGGACAGGGGGAGAGACCCAGTACTTC.

The rearrangement uses TRBV6-5 and TRBJ2-5; TRBD2 aligns across 8 bases. CDR1 MNHEY and CDR2 SVGAGI come from the germline V gene. This CDR3 region has 15 residues. After removal of 6 bases from V and 4 bases from J, the junction contained 10 bases not matched to a gene. CDR3 in DNA: TGTGCCAGCAGGGGCGCGGGGGGCGCGGGAGAGACCCAGTACTTC. The encoded protein is CASRGAGGAGETQYF.

The chain links TRBV9 to TRBJ2-1; TRBD2 aligns across 7 bases. Germline V lookup: CDR1 SGDLS, CDR2 YYNGEE. The CDR3 is 15 amino acids. V dropped 4 bases and J dropped 1; count of bases not matched to a gene: 5. CDR3 in DNA: TGTGCCAGCAGCCCTGTCGGGGGGTCCTACAATGAGCAGTTCTTC. It specifies CASSPVGGSYNEQFF.

The chain combines TRBV7-6 with TRBJ2-5; weak D call: TRBD1 (5 bases). Looked up from germline, CDR1 is SGHVS and CDR2 is FNYEAQ. The CDR3 sequence is 14 residues long. V lost 3 bases and J 4 bases, leaving 12 bases between the germline ends. DNA of the CDR3: TGTGCCAGCAGCTTGCAAAAGGGGCCAGAGACCCAGTACTTC. This translates into CASSLQKGPETQYF. The full variable domain, with the rest looked up from reference TRBV7-6 and TRBJ2-5, is GAGVSQSPRYKVTKRGQDVALRCDPISGHVSLYWYRQALGQGPEFLTYFNYEAQQDKSGLPNDRFSAERPEGSISTLTIQRTEQRDSAMYRCASSLQKGPETQYFGPGTRLLVL.

The rearrangement joins TRBV19 to TRBJ1-2; 8 nucleotides agree with TRBD1. Germline V gene lookup returns CDR1 LNHDA and CDR2 SQIVND (reference sequence). Trimming at V came to 10 bases and at J to 3 bases, leaving 13 bases not matched to a gene. The CDR3 has 15 amino acids. The CDR3 nucleotides are TGTGCCACGGAAACCACCGGACAGGGCTACTATGGCTACACCTTC. Translating gives CATETTGQGYYGYTF.

This clone was observed once. The rearrangement links TRBV5-6 to TRBJ1-1, with a possible D match to TRBD1 (5 bases). CDR3 length: 13 amino acids. Germline values: CDR1 SGHDT, CDR2 YYEEEE. With 4 bases removed from V and 6 bases from J, the gap between germline ends came to 13 bases. CDR3 nucleotide sequence: TGTGCCAGCAGCACGGGGGGGGAGGCTGAAGCTTTCTTT. It encodes CASSTGGEAEAFF.

The sample holds a few counts of this clone. The chain carries TRBV6-1 and TRBJ2-2; 7 nucleotides match TRBD1. This CDR3 has 14 residues. The V and J ends lost 7 bases and 1 base, in that order; junction bases with no gene match: 3. Germline-derived CDR1 and CDR2 are MNHNS and SASEGT. CDR3 sequence (DNA): TGTGCCAGCATGGGGGACAGGAACACCGGGGAGCTGTTTTTT. Translation gives CASMGDRNTGELFF.

There are many counts of this clone. This chain connects TRBV6-5 to TRBJ1-1, with D perhaps matching TRBD1 (5 bases). V lost 4 bases, J lost 1 base, and 7 bases lay in between. CDR1 and CDR2 from the germline V gene are MNHEY and SVGAGI. The CDR3 length is 13 residues. CDR3 residues: CASSSQGNTEAFF. DNA for the CDR3: TGTGCCAGCAGTTCCCAGGGGAACACTGAAGCTTTCTTT.

This chain joins TRBV11-2 and TRBJ1-3, with a possible D match to TRBD1 (6 bases). CDR1 is SGHAT, CDR2 FQNNGV, per germline. V lost 10 bases and J lost 2, with 15 bases in between. CDR3 size: 14 residues. CDR3 in amino acids: CAIGLGTTGNTIYF. The DNA for the CDR3 is TGTGCCATCGGGCTTGGGACAACTGGAAACACCATATATTTT.

This clone was counted only a few times. Lacking the conserved final phenylalanine or tryptophan, this CDR3 likely reflects a read error. CDR3 DNA: TGTGCCAGCAGTGAAGCGGGACAGTATTCACCCCTCCACCTT. Its translation: CASSEAGQYSPLHL. V usage is TRBV6-1 and J usage is TRBJ1-6; TRBD1 matches at 7 bases. With V trimmed by 0 bases and J by 8 bases, 1 base remained unmatched. There are 14 residues in the CDR3. CDR1 and CDR2 from the germline V gene are MNHNS and SASEGT.

This chain uses TRBV6-5 with TRBJ2-1, with 8 bases lining up with TRBD2. Germline V CDR1 and CDR2: MNHEY, SVGAGI. The CDR3 has 13 amino acids. Germline trimming cut 5 bases from V and 6 bases from J; bases unmatched to any gene: 3. The CDR3 protein is CASSLGLGNEQFF. CDR3 sequence (DNA): TGTGCCAGCAGTCTGGGACTAGGCAATGAGCAGTTCTTC.

The chain combines TRBV27 with TRBJ2-3; 8 bases map to TRBD1. Germline CDR1 MNHEY, CDR2 SMNVEV (reference sequence). This CDR3 is 17 amino acids long. V dropped 4 bases and J dropped 4; count of bases not matched to a gene: 13. In nucleotides, the CDR3 is TGTGCCAGCAGTTCCCCCAAGACAGGGGTAGGCCCAGATACGCAGTATTTT. This codes for CASSSPKTGVGPDTQYF.

The chain employs TRBV4-2 and TRBJ1-4; D is ambiguous. The length of the CDR3 is 21 residues. Germline CDR1 reads LGHNA; CDR2 reads YNFKEQ. The V and J ends lost 0 bases and 0 bases respectively, with 23 bases between them. This CDR3 reads CASSQDLFNVGRLATNEKLFF. CDR3 in DNA: TGTGCCAGCAGCCAAGATCTATTTAATGTAGGCAGACTTGCAACTAATGAAAAACTGTTTTTT.

This rearrangement joins TRBV5-1 to TRBJ2-1; TRBD1 matches 10 bases. Unmatched junction bases numbered 7, after V lost 6 bases and J lost 7 bases. The CDR3 is 14 residues long. CDR1 SGHRS and CDR2 YFSETQ come from the germline V gene. The CDR3 here is CASTDRGLPNEQFF. CDR3 bases: TGCGCCAGCACTGACAGGGGGCTTCCGAATGAGCAGTTCTTC.

The V gene is TRBV28, the J gene TRBJ2-1; perhaps TRBD1 as D (6 bases). The CDR3 contains 15 residues. V was clipped by 5 bases and J by 4 bases, with 15 bases between them. In germline, CDR1 is MDHEN, CDR2 SYDVKM. The CDR3 sequence: CASSPDRQAYNEQFF. The CDR3 nucleotides read TGTGCCAGCAGTCCCGACCGACAGGCTTACAATGAGCAGTTCTTC.